The 32 T cell receptor beta chains below were found in one sample sequenced in a study of post-analysis software for immune sequencing data. For these receptors, no antigen is known. The library was made from cDNA and included unique molecular identifiers. TCRdb used MiXCR to reprocess the PCR reads, holding one entry per CDR3 protein. Here the sample spans about 820,000 distinct CDR3 sequences, approximately 53% being singletons. Study observations and caveats: About five TRBV segments were more frequent in patients than controls; TRBV5-6, TRBV5-1 and TRBV20-1 belonged to this group.

Sequenced sample: blood. Receptor source: a girl aged 10-17 years with multiple sclerosis.

This clonotype was seen only a few times. The genes are TRBV10-2 and TRBJ2-3; possible D gene TRBD2, 5 bases. The CDR3 is made up of 12 amino acids. The V end lost 9 bases, the J end lost 4 bases, and 11 bases lay between the germline ends. Germline lookup yields CDR1 WSHSY and CDR2 SAAADI. The CDR3 coding sequence is TGCGCCAGTCTACGGACTGCAGATACGCAGTATTTT. Encoded protein: CASLRTADTQYF.

This clonotype was counted only a few times. The rearrangement links TRBV29-1 to TRBJ2-3; D not certain. This CDR3 spans 15 amino acids. V was shortened by 7 bases and J by 0 bases, with 17 bases between the two germline ends. In germline, CDR1 is SQVTM, CDR2 ANQGSEA. In DNA, the CDR3 is TGCAGCGCCCGTGGTTCGGCTACTAGCACAGATACGCAGTATTTT. Translation gives CSARGSATSTDTQYF.

The V gene is TRBV7-2, the J gene TRBJ2-5, with 13 positions matching TRBD2. Germline CDR1 is SGHTA and CDR2 is FQGNSA. V lost 5 bases, J lost 0 bases, and 9 bases stayed unmatched. This CDR3 region has 18 residues. The CDR3 region is CASSPPGLAGKYQETQYF. The CDR3 region has the DNA TGTGCCAGCAGCCCGCCGGGACTAGCGGGAAAGTACCAAGAGACCCAGTACTTC.

V is TRBV15 and J is TRBJ2-3; TRBD1 is a possible D gene (5 bases). Trimming took off 0 bases at V and 6 bases at J, with 7 bases between the two ends. Germline V CDR1 and CDR2: LNHNV, YYDKDF (reference sequence). This CDR3 contains 13 residues. The CDR3 reads CATSRDRADTQYF. CDR3 DNA sequence: TGTGCCACCAGCAGAGACAGGGCCGATACGCAGTATTTT.

The chain combines TRBV9 with TRBJ2-6, with 9 positions matching TRBD2. Germline V lookup: CDR1 SGDLS, CDR2 YYNGEE. CDR3 length: 17 amino acids. With V trimmed by 3 bases and J by 3 bases, 7 bases remained unmatched. Here the CDR3 DNA reads TGTGCCAGCAGCGGATTAGCGGGAGAAGTTGGGGCCAACGTCCTGACTTTC. This encodes CASSGLAGEVGANVLTF.

This rearrangement joins TRBV6-2 or TRBV6-3 to TRBJ1-5, with D tentatively TRBD1 (6 bases). This CDR3 comprises 18 residues. V lost 6 bases, J lost 5 bases, and 26 bases lay in between. Germline values: CDR1 MNHEY, CDR2 SVGEGT. CDR3 in amino acids: CASRTPGASRENYQPQHF. The CDR3 DNA follows: TGTGCCAGCAGAACCCCGGGGGCGTCGCGGGAAAACTATCAGCCCCAGCATTTT.

V and J are TRBV7-2 and TRBJ2-1; TRBD2 agrees at 11 bases. CDR1 is SGHTA and CDR2 is FQGNSA in the germline V gene. J was trimmed by 3 bases and V by 5 bases; bases with no gene match: 6. The CDR3 totals 16 residues. CDR3 amino acids: CASSPYSGGVYNEQFF. CDR3 bases: TGTGCCAGCAGCCCCTATAGCGGGGGGGTCTACAATGAGCAGTTCTTC.

This clonotype has just a few counts. The V call is TRBV5-1, the J call TRBJ2-7; 10 bases agree with TRBD2. The J call could be wrong; TRBJ2-5 is a better fit for the DNA end. Germline loops: CDR1 SGHRS, CDR2 YFSETQ. This CDR3 has 15 residues. For the CDR3, the DNA is TGCGCCAGCAACTGGCTAGCGGGGGCCCAAGAGACCCAGTACTTC. Translation: CASNWLAGAQETQYF.

This clonotype was picked up one time. The chain uses TRBV6-6 and TRBJ2-3; D is uncertain. With 4 bases removed from V and 0 bases from J, the gap between germline ends came to 11 bases. CDR1 MNHNY and CDR2 SVGAGI come from the germline V gene (reference sequence). This CDR3 spans 15 amino acids. The CDR3 spells CASSWAVKSTDTQYF. The CDR3 bases are TGTGCCAGCAGTTGGGCCGTTAAGAGCACAGATACGCAGTATTTT.

The rearrangement uses TRBV10-3 and TRBJ2-3; D gene ambiguous. V was trimmed by 10 bases and J by 4 bases, leaving 9 bases between them. Germline V lookup: CDR1 ENHRY, CDR2 SYGVKD. The CDR3 runs 11 residues. The CDR3 here is CATGEADTQYF. CDR3 in DNA: TGTGCCACCGGTGAGGCAGATACGCAGTATTTT.

The chain is built from TRBV7-2 and TRBJ2-7; D may be TRBD2 (6 bases). V was shortened by 1 base and J by 7 bases, with 14 bases between the two germline ends. The germline CDR1 and CDR2 sequences are SGHTA and FQGNSA. The CDR3 is made up of 14 amino acids. The CDR3 sequence: CASSLEPTGVEQYF. CDR3 nucleotide sequence: TGTGCCAGCAGCTTAGAACCAACGGGGGTGGAGCAGTACTTC. Variable domain in full (rest from reference TRBV7-2 and TRBJ2-7): GAGVSQSPSNKVTEKGKDVELRCDPISGHTALYWYRQSLGQGLEFLIYFQGNSAPDKSGLPSDRFSAERTGGSVSTLTIQRTQQEDSAVYLCASSLEPTGVEQYFGPGTRLTVT.

CDR3 protein: CASFSPSGATGELFF. The CDR3 DNA sequence: TGTGCCAGCTTTTCCCCTAGCGGAGCTACCGGGGAGCTGTTTTTT. The V gene is TRBV6-5, the J gene TRBJ2-2, with 7 positions matching TRBD2. Germline assignment: CDR1 MNHEY and CDR2 SVGAGI. The CDR3 loop spans 15 amino acids. V gave up 8 bases and J gave up 5 bases; unmatched junction bases: 11.

In its sample, this clonotype was seen once. The rearrangement links TRBV6-5 to TRBJ2-3, with D hard to call. V gave up 7 bases and J gave up 4 bases, with 12 bases separating them. Germline loops: CDR1 MNHEY, CDR2 SVGAGI. The CDR3 is 13 residues long. The CDR3 loop is CASNSDTSDTQYF. CDR3 DNA sequence: TGTGCCAGCAACTCAGACACTTCAGATACGCAGTATTTT.

In its sample, this clonotype was seen a few times. This rearrangement joins TRBV29-1 to TRBJ2-7, with 8 bases aligning to TRBD1. CDR1 and CDR2 (germline): SQVTM, ANQGSEA. This CDR3 has 13 amino acids. With V trimmed by 7 bases and J by 0 bases, 5 bases remained unmatched. This chain's CDR3 is CSAKTGVSYEQYF. DNA for the CDR3: TGCAGCGCTAAGACAGGGGTCTCCTACGAGCAGTACTTC.

J is TRBJ2-4 and V is TRBV6-5, with TRBD1 matching 7 bases. The assigned J gene may be wrong: the sequence end matches TRBJ2-7 better. This CDR3 is 14 amino acids long. The V gene's germline CDR1 is MNHEY and CDR2 SVGAGI. The CDR3 here is CASRTGTVSYEQYF. CDR3 DNA: TGTGCCAGCAGAACCGGGACAGTTTCCTACGAGCAGTACTTC.

This clonotype has just a few counts. The rearrangement uses TRBV6-6 and TRBJ1-2; 7 bases agree with TRBD1. Germline V gives CDR1 MNHNY, CDR2 SVGAGI (reference sequence). The CDR3 extends over 15 amino acids. The V segment lost 5 bases and the J segment 4 bases; nucleotides outside the gene matches: 10. CDR3 in DNA: TGTGCCAGCAGTCAACAGGGGACTACAACCTATGGCTACACCTTC. The encoded protein is CASSQQGTTTYGYTF.

V is TRBV29-1 and J is TRBJ2-7; 11 nucleotides line up with TRBD1. This CDR3 has 14 residues. CDR1 SQVTM and CDR2 ANQGSEA come from the germline V gene. The J segment lost 3 bases and the V segment lost 8 bases, leaving 9 bases of the junction unmatched. CDR3 sequence (DNA): TGCAGCATTGCAAGGACAGGGGGCTTCTACGAGCAGTACTTC. Residues: CSIARTGGFYEQYF.

The chain has TRBV2 and TRBJ2-3; TRBD1 matches 8 bases. Germline V gene sequence: CDR1 SNHLY, CDR2 FYNNEI. V was pared by 4 bases and J by 1 base, with 7 bases of the junction left unmatched. This CDR3 comprises 16 residues. Here the CDR3 reads CASSVQQGGGTDTQYF. The CDR3 nucleotides read TGTGCCAGCAGTGTTCAACAGGGGGGCGGCACAGATACGCAGTATTTT.

This clonotype came up a few times. The chain joins TRBV7-2 to TRBJ2-1; D is undetermined. Germline values: CDR1 SGHTA, CDR2 FQGNSA. This CDR3 is 15 amino acids long. Trimming removed 4 bases from V and 0 bases from J, with 10 bases in between. DNA for the CDR3: TGTGCCAGCAGCTCCTACCCGATCTCCTACAATGAGCAGTTCTTC. Amino acids: CASSSYPISYNEQFF.

The chain carries TRBV3-1 and TRBJ1-2; TRBD1 might be the D (6 bases). Germline CDR1 and CDR2: LGHDT and YNNKEL (reference sequence). CDR3 length equals 16 residues. Trimming stripped 4 bases from V and 5 bases from J, with 20 bases between. Here the CDR3 DNA reads TGTGCCAGCAGCCCCCGTTGGGGCAGGGGAGGGTATGGCTACACCTTC. Residues: CASSPRWGRGGYGYTF.

The genes are TRBV10-3 and TRBJ1-4, with D perhaps matching TRBD1 (5 bases). The CDR3 sequence is 13 residues long. V was clipped by 10 bases and J by 4 bases, with 13 bases between them. Germline V lookup: CDR1 ENHRY, CDR2 SYGVKD. The CDR3 spells CASRVGLNEKLFF. The CDR3 DNA reads TGTGCCAGCAGGGTAGGGCTTAATGAAAAACTGTTTTTT.

The V call is TRBV4-1, the J call TRBJ2-3, with D hard to call. This CDR3 region has 15 residues. The V end lost 0 bases, the J end lost 2 bases, and 9 bases lay between the germline ends. Germline CDR1 is MGHRA and CDR2 is YSYEKL. CDR3 in amino acids: CASSQDQHPTDTQYF. The DNA of the CDR3 is TGCGCCAGCAGCCAAGATCAACACCCCACAGATACGCAGTATTTT.

The chain combines TRBV11-2 with TRBJ2-7, with D perhaps TRBD1 (6 bases). The CDR3 is made up of 15 amino acids. CDR1 and CDR2 from the germline V gene are SGHAT and FQNNGV. Trimming cost V 4 bases and J 2 bases, with 15 bases left between them. The CDR3 loop reads CASSSSTGRTYEQYF. The CDR3 DNA is TGTGCCAGCAGCTCTTCCACAGGGCGGACCTACGAGCAGTACTTC.

The chain is built from TRBV7-2 and TRBJ2-1; the D gene could be TRBD1 or TRBD2 (5 bases each). The length of the CDR3 is 17 residues. Germline CDR1 is SGHTA and CDR2 is FQGNSA. The V end lost 5 bases, the J end lost 5 bases, and 22 bases lay between the germline ends. CDR3 coding DNA: TGTGCCAGCAGCCGGACGTCCGGGACCCCTCGCCACAATGAGCAGTTCTTC. Encoded protein: CASSRTSGTPRHNEQFF. The whole variable domain, filled in from reference TRBV7-2 and TRBJ2-1, reads GAGVSQSPSNKVTEKGKDVELRCDPISGHTALYWYRQSLGQGLEFLIYFQGNSAPDKSGLPSDRFSAERTGGSVSTLTIQRTQQEDSAVYLCASSRTSGTPRHNEQFFGPGTRLTVL.

The chain carries TRBV2 and TRBJ2-5, with TRBD1 identical over 8 bases. The DNA end is more similar to TRBJ2-7, so the J call may be wrong. This CDR3 contains 14 residues. Per the germline V gene, CDR1 is SNHLY and CDR2 is FYNNEI. The CDR3: CASSDQGADYEQYF. The CDR3 DNA follows: TGTGCCAGCAGTGATCAGGGGGCTGACTACGAGCAGTACTTC.

In its sample, this clonotype was seen a few times. V is TRBV9 and J is TRBJ2-1; 7 nucleotides match TRBD2. Germline V gene data show CDR1 as SGDLS and CDR2 as YYNGEE. CDR3 length equals 15 residues. V lost 7 bases and J lost 2; bases outside the gene matches: 9. CDR3 residues: CASGRREWPYNEQFF. Here the CDR3 DNA reads TGTGCCAGCGGACGGCGGGAGTGGCCCTACAATGAGCAGTTCTTC.

This rearrangement joins TRBV5-1 to TRBJ2-1; maybe TRBD2 (5 bases). The CDR3 covers 14 residues. Per germline, CDR1 SGHRS and CDR2 YFSETQ. V lost 7 bases to trimming and J lost 10 bases, with 21 bases between them. CDR3 coding DNA: TGCGCCAGCGGAGGCTCCCCCAGGTTCTCGGAGCAGTTCTTC. This translates into CASGGSPRFSEQFF.

The chain combines TRBV7-9 with TRBJ2-1; 7 bases are shared with TRBD2. CDR1 is SEHNR, CDR2 FQNEAQ, per germline (reference sequence). The junction had 12 bases not matched to a gene; V was cut back by 2 bases and J by 5 bases. The CDR3 covers 17 residues. The CDR3 sequence: CASSLSASGESHNEQFF. The CDR3 coding sequence is TGTGCCAGCAGCTTATCGGCTAGCGGAGAATCTCACAATGAGCAGTTCTTC. The full variable domain, in which reference TRBV7-9 and TRBJ2-1 provide the parts outside the CDR3, is DTGVSQNPRHKITKRGQNVTFRCDPISEHNRLYWYRQTLGQGPEFLTYFQNEAQLEKSRLLSDRFSAERPKGSFSTLEIQRTEQGDSAMYLCASSLSASGESHNEQFFGPGTRLTVL.

The V and J genes are TRBV4-1 and TRBJ2-7; perhaps TRBD1 as D (5 bases). The length of the CDR3 is 13 residues. Germline-derived CDR1 and CDR2 are MGHRA and YSYEKL. The V and J ends lost 1 base and 9 bases respectively, with 13 bases between them. DNA for the CDR3: TGCGCCAGCAGCCAAGTCGTAGGGGAAGTGCAGTACTTC. This sequence encodes CASSQVVGEVQYF.

The chain joins TRBV12-3 or TRBV12-4 to TRBJ2-6; D gene unclear. The CDR3 consists of 17 residues. V was shortened by 3 bases and J by 1 base, with 13 bases between the two germline ends. The DNA for the CDR3 is TGTGCCAGCAGTTTGAACACCTACTCTTCTGGGGCCAACGTCCTGACTTTC. Encoded protein: CASSLNTYSSGANVLTF.

The chain recombines TRBV12-3 or TRBV12-4 with TRBJ1-2, with D possibly matching TRBD1 (5 bases). CDR3 length: 15 amino acids. With 5 bases removed from V and 4 bases from J, the gap between germline ends came to 17 bases. The DNA for the CDR3 is TGTGCCAGCAGTCCGGACCGCACTGGGGGCTATGGCTACACCTTC. This encodes CASSPDRTGGYGYTF.

With regard to this clonotype: One junction end does not reproduce the germline sequence, and a read error may be involved. The rearrangement links TRBV6-4 to TRBJ2-3, with D possibly matching TRBD2 (5 bases). The CDR3 has 11 residues. The germline gives CDR1 MRHNA, CDR2 SNTAGT. CDR3 in DNA: TGTGCCAGCGGTGAGGGAGATACGCAGTATTTT. It codes for CASGEGDTQYF.